A selection of T cell receptor beta chains follows, all from one sample in a study of T cell repertoires in ileal Crohn's disease. Profiling relied on immunoSEQ multiplex PCR, and the TCRdb table lists in-frame clones only, not all of them. The table has approximately 3,800 clones, around 85% seen once. Material for sequencing was ileal tissue. All receptors come from an adult with Crohn's disease. Each CDR3 is given with its conserved first and last residue. A D gene is named only where the DNA matches it firmly. The size of a clone is reported for some rows only, either as once, few or many, or as a class for expanded clones.

size: -
D: TRBD1
J: TRBJ1-5
V: TRBV18
CDR3: CASSPLTGAGDQPQHF
DNA: TGTGCCAGCTCACCACTGACAGGGGCCGGGGATCAGCCCCAGCATTTT

size: -
D: TRBD1
J: TRBJ2-7
V: TRBV6-6
CDR3: CALGQNYEQYF
DNA: TGTGCTTTGGGACAGAACTACGAGCAGTACTTC

size: -
D: -
J: TRBJ2-1
V: TRBV9
CDR3: CASSVSSGSYNEQFF
DNA: TGTGCCAGCAGCGTTTCTTCAGGGTCCTACAATGAGCAGTTCTTC

size: -
D: -
J: TRBJ1-2
V: TRBV2
CDR3: CASSRTEGYGYTF
DNA: TGTGCCAGCAGTCGGACGGAGGGATATGGCTACACCTTC

size: -
D: -
J: TRBJ1-5
V: TRBV5-8
CDR3: CASSSWGSAPNQPQHF
DNA: TGTGCCAGCAGCTCTTGGGGCAGCGCCCCTAATCAGCCCCAGCATTTT

size: -
D: -
J: TRBJ2-7
V: TRBV5-6
CDR3: CASSLGQRSYEQYF
DNA: TGTGCCAGCAGCTTGGGACAGCGATCCTACGAGCAGTACTTC

size: -
D: -
J: TRBJ1-5
V: TRBV4-1
CDR3: CASSQEEQGNQPQHF
DNA: TGCGCCAGCAGCCAAGAGGAACAGGGAAATCAGCCCCAGCATTTT

size: -
D: -
J: TRBJ2-5
V: TRBV4-1
CDR3: CASSHRTNQETQYF
DNA: TGCGCCAGCAGCCACAGGACTAACCAAGAGACCCAGTACTTC

size: -
D: -
J: TRBJ2-5
V: TRBV6-4
CDR3: CASDAQRQVRRLYF
DNA: TGTGCCAGCGACGCACAACGACAGGTGCGACGGCTGTACTTC

size: -
D: TRBD2
J: TRBJ2-1
V: TRBV6-4
CDR3: CASSPSGGSYNEQFF
DNA: TGTGCCAGCAGTCCTAGCGGGGGCTCCTACAATGAGCAGTTCTTC

size: -
D: -
J: TRBJ2-7
V: TRBV18
CDR3: CASSPEQGPYEQYF
DNA: TGTGCCAGCTCACCAGAACAGGGCCCCTACGAGCAGTACTTC

size: -
D: TRBD2
J: TRBJ2-1
V: TRBV27
CDR3: CASSLSLSGSLEQFF
DNA: TGTGCCAGCAGTTTATCGCTTAGCGGGAGCTTAGAGCAGTTCTTC

size: large
D: TRBD2
J: TRBJ2-3
V: TRBV11-1
CDR3: CASSSSDSMRGKYF
DNA: TGTGCCAGCAGCTCCTCGGATTCGATGCGGGGGAAGTATTTT

size: -
D: TRBD1
J: TRBJ1-5
V: TRBV28
CDR3: CASARTGNQPQHF
DNA: TGTGCCAGCGCAAGGACAGGGAATCAGCCCCAGCATTTT

size: -
D: TRBD1
J: TRBJ2-1
V: TRBV2
CDR3: CASRATDRGRNEQFF
DNA: TGTGCCAGCAGAGCCACGGACAGGGGTAGGAATGAGCAGTTCTTC

size: -
D: TRBD2
J: TRBJ2-3
V: TRBV7-6
CDR3: CASSTRRIMGGGTDTQYF
DNA: TGTGCCAGCAGTACAAGGAGAATTATGGGGGGGGGCACAGATACGCAGTATTTT

size: -
D: -
J: TRBJ2-1
V: TRBV5-6
CDR3: CASSLSAGGYNEQFF
DNA: TGTGCCAGCAGCTTGAGTGCAGGGGGGTACAATGAGCAGTTCTTC

size: -
D: -
J: TRBJ1-3
V: TRBV19
CDR3: CASNRVSGNTIYF
DNA: TGTGCCAGCAATCGAGTCTCTGGAAACACCATATATTTT

size: -
D: TRBD2
J: TRBJ2-3
V: TRBV11-3
CDR3: CASSLRGRVTDTQYF
DNA: TGTGCCAGCAGCTTACGCGGGAGGGTGACAGATACGCAGTATTTT

size: -
D: TRBD1
J: TRBJ1-1
V: TRBV28
CDR3: CASPGAGGFTEAFF
DNA: TGTGCCAGCCCTGGGGCAGGGGGGTTCACTGAAGCTTTCTTT

size: -
D: -
J: TRBJ1-2
V: TRBV11-2
CDR3: CASSPRQVPYGYTF
DNA: TGTGCCAGCAGCCCCCGACAGGTCCCCTATGGCTACACCTTC

size: -
D: -
J: TRBJ1-1
V: TRBV5-1
CDR3: CASSPSGEGTEAFF
DNA: TGCGCCAGCAGCCCCTCCGGGGAAGGGACTGAAGCTTTCTTT

size: -
D: -
J: TRBJ2-2
V: TRBV29-1
CDR3: CSVGQGGGELFF
DNA: TGCAGCGTTGGTCAGGGTGGCGGGGAGCTGTTTTTT

size: -
D: -
J: TRBJ1-1
V: TRBV5-1
CDR3: CASSYYRFNTEAFF
DNA: TGCGCCAGCAGCTATTACAGGTTTAACACTGAAGCTTTCTTT

size: once
D: -
J: TRBJ2-2
V: TRBV27
CDR3: CASRASRGAGELFF
DNA: TGTGCCAGCAGAGCTAGTCGAGGTGCCGGGGAGCTGTTTTTT

size: once
D: TRBD1
J: TRBJ2-1
V: TRBV5-1
CDR3: CASSLEGAGYNEQFF
DNA: TGCGCCAGCAGCTTGGAGGGGGCTGGCTACAATGAGCAGTTCTTC

size: -
D: -
J: TRBJ1-2
V: TRBV5-1
CDR3: CASSLGPSGLANYGYTF
DNA: TGCGCCAGCAGCTTGGGGCCCTCAGGGCTAGCTAACTATGGCTACACCTTC

size: -
D: TRBD2
J: TRBJ2-7
V: TRBV10-2
CDR3: CATQKLAGGGLEQYF
DNA: TGCGCCACCCAGAAACTAGCGGGAGGGGGTCTCGAGCAGTACTTC

size: few
D: TRBD2
J: TRBJ2-1
V: TRBV27
CDR3: CASRTSGGREYNEQFF
DNA: TGTGCCAGCAGAACGTCGGGCGGGAGGGAATACAATGAGCAGTTCTTC